The 18 T cell receptor beta chains in this list originate from one sample, sequenced in a study of post-analysis software for immune sequencing data. Whole-study findings and limits: Patients showed TRBV5-6, TRBV5-1 and TRBV20-1 among roughly 5 TRBV segments more frequent than in controls.

Included in the TCR beta cDNA libraries were unique molecular identifiers. TCRdb called the PCR reads again in MiXCR, with one record for every CDR3 protein. The data hold hundreds of thousands of distinct CDR3 sequences, with approximately 50% observed a single time. The antigens of these receptors remain unknown. The material sequenced was blood. These receptor sequences come from a girl aged 5-17 years with multiple sclerosis.

The chain combines TRBV6-5 with TRBJ2-3; a weak D match, TRBD2 (5 bases). Per germline, CDR1 MNHEY and CDR2 SVGAGI. This CDR3 spans 13 amino acids. Between the trimmed V and J ends, which lost 5 bases and 6 bases, there was a span of 12 bases. The CDR3 loop reads CASSDHQRDTQYF. In nucleotides, the CDR3 is TGTGCCAGCAGTGATCACCAGCGGGATACGCAGTATTTT.

The chain has TRBV29-1 and TRBJ1-2, with D possibly TRBD1 on 5 matching bases. Germline V lookup: CDR1 SQVTM, CDR2 ANQGSEA. Trimming took 2 bases from V and 3 from J, leaving 13 bases between them. CDR3 length: 14 residues. CDR3 nucleotide sequence: TGCAGCGTTGAATTGGAGGGACTAGACTATGGCTACACCTTC. It is translated as CSVELEGLDYGYTF.

V and J are TRBV7-9 and TRBJ1-1; 10 bases are shared with TRBD1. The V gene's germline CDR1 is SEHNR and CDR2 FQNEAQ (reference sequence). The CDR3 has 17 residues. With V trimmed by 5 bases and J by 6 bases, 15 bases remained unmatched. CDR3 DNA sequence: TGTGCCAGCAGCCCCAGACCCCGGACAGGGGGAGAGGCTGAAGCTTTCTTT. Translation gives CASSPRPRTGGEAEAFF.

As regards this clonotype: One end of the junction is discordant with germline, which a read error may explain. The CDR3 spells CASSLAPGRGQETRYF. The CDR3 bases are TGCGCCAGCAGCTTGGCGCCGGGACGGGGCCAAGAGACCCGGTACTTC. The chain employs TRBV5-1 and TRBJ2-5; D is perhaps TRBD1 or TRBD2 (5 bases each). The CDR3 runs to 16 residues. CDR1 is SGHRS, CDR2 YFSETQ, per germline.

The chain has TRBV5-1 and TRBJ2-5; 11 nucleotides match TRBD1. This CDR3 contains 15 residues. Trimming took 4 bases from V and 4 from J; bases not matched to a gene: 6. Germline CDR1 is SGHRS and CDR2 is YFSETQ. CDR3 in amino acids: CASSQDRGLGETQYF. The DNA for the CDR3 is TGCGCCAGCAGCCAGGACAGGGGGCTGGGAGAGACCCAGTACTTC.

The chain couples TRBV10-3 to TRBJ2-1; D perhaps matches TRBD1 (6 bases). Germline-derived CDR1 and CDR2 are ENHRY and SYGVKD. The ends were cut back, 6 bases at V and 5 bases at J, with 17 bases in the middle. The CDR3 runs to 15 residues. CDR3 sequence (DNA): TGTGCCATCAGGGGGACCGAACAGGGACACAATGAGCAGTTCTTC. Translated: CAIRGTEQGHNEQFF.

The genes are TRBV6-5 and TRBJ2-1, with 9 positions matching TRBD2. The CDR3 sequence is 15 residues long. The V and J ends lost 6 bases and 7 bases, in that order; junction bases with no gene match: 10. Germline CDR1 and CDR2: MNHEY and SVGAGI. This CDR3 reads CASSFSGLAENEQFF. The CDR3 DNA is TGTGCCAGCAGCTTCTCGGGACTAGCTGAAAATGAGCAGTTCTTC.

In its sample, this clonotype was seen a few times. The V call is TRBV10-3, the J call TRBJ1-2; tentatively, D is TRBD1 (5 bases). Between the trimmed V and J ends, which lost 5 bases and 5 bases, there was a span of 15 bases. The CDR3 is made up of 14 amino acids. CDR1 is ENHRY and CDR2 is SYGVKD in the germline V gene. The CDR3 nucleotides read TGTGCCATCAGTCCCGGGGGACGGACATATGGCTACACCTTC. It encodes CAISPGGRTYGYTF.

The CDR3 region has the DNA TGCAGTGCTATGGCGGGGGGCCAAGAGACCCAGTACTTC. Protein: CSAMAGGQETQYF. The rearrangement links TRBV20-1 to TRBJ2-5, with 8 nucleotides matching TRBD2. The length of the CDR3 is 13 residues. With V trimmed by 4 bases and J by 1 base, 2 bases remained unmatched. Germline V gene lookup returns CDR1 DFQATT and CDR2 SNEGSKA (reference sequence).

The gene calls are TRBV6-1 and TRBJ2-2; possible D gene TRBD2, 5 bases. Looked up from germline, CDR1 is MNHNS and CDR2 is SASEGT. The V and J ends lost 4 bases and 5 bases respectively, with 14 bases between them. The CDR3 is 15 residues long. The CDR3 coding sequence is TGTGCCAGCAGTGCGGTTGCGGAGGTGACCGGGGAGCTGTTTTTT. It encodes CASSAVAEVTGELFF.

This sequence joins TRBV29-1 and TRBJ2-5; 7 bases line up with TRBD2. The CDR3 totals 12 residues. CDR1 SQVTM and CDR2 ANQGSEA come from the germline V gene. V lost 5 bases, J lost 4 bases, and 4 bases stayed unmatched. CDR3 region: CSVSTSIETQYF. CDR3 sequence (DNA): TGCAGCGTTTCGACTAGCATAGAGACCCAGTACTTC.

The rearrangement joins TRBV28 to TRBJ2-7, with D tentatively TRBD1 (7 bases). CDR1 and CDR2 (germline): MDHEN, SYDVKM. The CDR3 loop spans 14 amino acids. The germline V and J ends were trimmed by 3 bases and 4 bases, with 13 bases remaining between them. The CDR3 region is CASSLEGARYEQYF. For the CDR3, the DNA is TGTGCCAGCAGTTTGGAGGGGGCGAGGTACGAGCAGTACTTC.

The genes are TRBV12-3 or TRBV12-4 and TRBJ2-3, with 7 positions matching TRBD1. CDR3 length equals 14 residues. V lost 5 bases, J lost 2 bases, and 4 bases stayed unmatched. The CDR3 reads CASSPTGNTDTQYF. The CDR3 DNA reads as TGTGCCAGCAGTCCGACAGGGAACACAGATACGCAGTATTTT.

This clonotype was counted between two and nine times. The chain recombines TRBV10-3 with TRBJ1-2; TRBD1 matches 12 bases. CDR1 is ENHRY, CDR2 SYGVKD, per germline. The V gene end was trimmed by 9 bases and the J gene end by 0 bases; junction bases not matched to a gene: 5. The CDR3 consists of 15 residues. The CDR3 sequence: CAIAGTGGTNYGYTF. In DNA form, the CDR3 reads TGTGCCATAGCTGGGACAGGGGGCACTAACTATGGCTACACCTTC.

The V call is TRBV6-5, the J call TRBJ2-7; the D call may be TRBD1 or TRBD2 (5 bases each). The CDR3 length is 15 residues. V lost 2 bases to trimming and J lost 3 bases, with 14 bases between them. Germline V gene data show CDR1 as MNHEY and CDR2 as SVGAGI. The CDR3 nucleotides read TGTGCCAGCAGTTACCTCCGGGACGTCAACTACGAGCAGTACTTC. Amino acid sequence: CASSYLRDVNYEQYF.

The chain combines TRBV15 with TRBJ1-1; D unclear. The germline V gene encodes CDR1 LNHNV and CDR2 YYDKDF (reference sequence). The CDR3 is 13 amino acids. V lost 0 bases and J 5 bases, leaving 7 bases between the germline ends. The CDR3 nucleotides read TGTGCCACCAGCAGAGATGCGGGGACTGAAGCTTTCTTT. It encodes CATSRDAGTEAFF.

The CDR3 is CSVEWGMTYNEQFF. CDR3 DNA: TGCAGCGTTGAATGGGGTATGACCTACAATGAGCAGTTCTTC. The chain is built from TRBV29-1 and TRBJ2-1; D is undetermined. The CDR3 is 14 amino acids. Germline V gene data show CDR1 as SQVTM and CDR2 as ANQGSEA. V lost 2 bases to trimming and J lost 2 bases, with 10 bases between them.

The chain has TRBV5-1 and TRBJ2-3, with TRBD1 matching over 9 bases. Germline V gives CDR1 SGHRS, CDR2 YFSETQ. J lost 5 bases, V lost 0 bases, and 4 bases had no gene match. This CDR3 comprises 15 residues. CDR3 sequence: CASSLGGQGRDTQYF. The CDR3 nucleotides read TGCGCCAGCAGCTTGGGGGGACAGGGCAGAGATACGCAGTATTTT. Drawing the rest from reference TRBV5-1 and TRBJ2-3, the complete variable domain is KAGVTQTPRYLIKTRGQQVTLSCSPISGHRSVSWYQQTPGQGLQFLFEYFSETQRNKGNFPGRFSGRQFSNSRSEMNVSTLELGDSALYLCASSLGGQGRDTQYFGPGTRLTVL.